The rows below give T cell receptor beta chains drawn from one sample of a study of blood T cell repertoires in COVID-19. Clones were sequenced by immunoSEQ multiplex PCR, and TCRdb holds only the in-frame ones, with some missing. The sample gives about 46,000 clones, 86% of which show up once; about 4% is in the top ten. Sequenced input: peripheral blood. Every receptor here comes from a man aged 80 or over with active COVID-19. Both conserved end residues are part of each CDR3. A D gene is named only where the DNA matches it firmly. Clone size is stated in some rows and not others, as once, few, many or a class when expanded.

clone size: .
J gene: TRBJ2-3
D gene: TRBD2
V gene: TRBV30
CDR3 DNA: TGTGCCTGGAGCGGCGGGACTAGTGCGGATACGCAGTATTTT
CDR3 protein: CAWSGGTSADTQYF

clone size: .
J gene: TRBJ2-3
D gene: TRBD1
V gene: TRBV5-6
CDR3 DNA: TGTGCCAGCAGCTTGGTGACAGGGGCCTTCACAGATACGCAGTATTTT
CDR3 protein: CASSLVTGAFTDTQYF

clone size: few
J gene: TRBJ2-7
D gene: .
V gene: TRBV5-1
CDR3 DNA: TGCGCCAGCAGCTTGGAGGACAGCTACGAGCAGTACTTC
CDR3 protein: CASSLEDSYEQYF

clone size: .
J gene: TRBJ2-1
D gene: TRBD2
V gene: TRBV19
CDR3 DNA: TGTGCCAGTAGTCTGCTAGCGGGAGGGTACGATCTGTTCTTC
CDR3 protein: CASSLLAGGYDLFF

clone size: .
J gene: TRBJ2-2
D gene: TRBD2
V gene: TRBV7-2
CDR3 DNA: TGTGCCAGCAGCCCCCGACTAGCGGGCACCGGGGAGCTGTTTTTT
CDR3 protein: CASSPRLAGTGELFF

clone size: .
J gene: TRBJ1-3
D gene: .
V gene: TRBV2
CDR3 DNA: TGTGCCAGCAGAATTAGGGGGACTGGAAACACCATATATTTT
CDR3 protein: CASRIRGTGNTIYF

clone size: .
J gene: TRBJ2-3
D gene: .
V gene: TRBV3-1/TRBV3-2
CDR3 DNA: TGTGCCAGCAGCCAAGTAGCTAACACAGATACGCAGTATTTT
CDR3 protein: CASSQVANTDTQYF

clone size: .
J gene: TRBJ1-2
D gene: TRBD1
V gene: TRBV10-3
CDR3 DNA: TGTGCCATCAGTGAGTCGCCCACCGACAGGGCTCCTAACTATGGCTACACCTTC
CDR3 protein: CAISESPTDRAPNYGYTF

clone size: .
J gene: TRBJ2-2
D gene: .
V gene: TRBV19
CDR3 DNA: TGTGCCAGTAGTATAGTTTGGGCTAGCTTAAACACCGGGGAGCTGTTTTTT
CDR3 protein: CASSIVWASLNTGELFF

clone size: .
J gene: TRBJ2-5
D gene: .
V gene: TRBV5-4
CDR3 DNA: TGTGCCAGCAGCCAACGGTTCCAAGAGACCCAGTACTTC
CDR3 protein: CASSQRFQETQYF

clone size: .
J gene: TRBJ2-7
D gene: TRBD1
V gene: TRBV5-1
CDR3 DNA: TGCGCCAGCAGCTTAAATCGGGACAGGGGGCCCGAGCAGTACTTC
CDR3 protein: CASSLNRDRGPEQYF

clone size: once
J gene: TRBJ2-7
D gene: TRBD1
V gene: TRBV6-2/TRBV6-3
CDR3 DNA: TGTGCCAGCAGTTACTTGACCGGGACAGGGCAGTACTCCTACGAGCAGTACTTC
CDR3 protein: CASSYLTGTGQYSYEQYF

clone size: .
J gene: TRBJ2-5
D gene: TRBD2
V gene: TRBV7-2
CDR3 DNA: TGTGCCAGCAGCCCAGGACTAGCGGGAGGGCCGAGGTGGGAGACCCAGTACTTC
CDR3 protein: CASSPGLAGGPRWETQYF

clone size: .
J gene: TRBJ2-7
D gene: TRBD2
V gene: TRBV4-2
CDR3 DNA: TGTGCCAGCAGCCGGCTAGCGGGAGGAGGAGGCGAGCAGTACTTC
CDR3 protein: CASSRLAGGGGEQYF

clone size: .
J gene: TRBJ1-2
D gene: .
V gene: TRBV27
CDR3 DNA: TGTGCCAGCACCCAAGACAGAAACTATGGCTACACCTTC
CDR3 protein: CASTQDRNYGYTF

clone size: .
J gene: TRBJ2-3
D gene: .
V gene: TRBV28
CDR3 DNA: TGTGCCAGCAGGACCGCCCTCGGCCGAGAGGGGGGGGATACGCAGTATTTT
CDR3 protein: CASRTALGREGGDTQYF

clone size: once
J gene: TRBJ2-2
D gene: .
V gene: TRBV28
CDR3 DNA: TGTGCCAGCATGGAGGCTCCTAGCACCGGGGAGCTGTTTTTT
CDR3 protein: CASMEAPSTGELFF

clone size: once
J gene: TRBJ2-1
D gene: TRBD2
V gene: TRBV18
CDR3 DNA: TGTGCCAGCTCACCCCTAGCGGGAGACAATGAGCAGTTCTTC
CDR3 protein: CASSPLAGDNEQFF

clone size: .
J gene: TRBJ1-6
D gene: .
V gene: TRBV6-2/TRBV6-3
CDR3 DNA: TGTGCCAGCAGTTACGAGAACTATAATTCACCCCTCCACTTT
CDR3 protein: CASSYENYNSPLHF

clone size: .
J gene: TRBJ2-2
D gene: TRBD1
V gene: TRBV27
CDR3 DNA: TGTGCCAGCAGTTCCGCAGGGGGCGGCAGCGGGGAGCTGTTTTTT
CDR3 protein: CASSSAGGGSGELFF

clone size: .
J gene: TRBJ1-3
D gene: .
V gene: TRBV28
CDR3 DNA: TGTGCCAGCAGAACCCTCAGGGGAATTTCTGGAAACACCATATATTTT
CDR3 protein: CASRTLRGISGNTIYF

clone size: once
J gene: TRBJ2-1
D gene: TRBD2
V gene: TRBV3-1/TRBV3-2
CDR3 DNA: TGTGCCAGCAGCCAAGGACTAGCGAATGAGCAGTTCTTC
CDR3 protein: CASSQGLANEQFF

clone size: .
J gene: TRBJ1-4
D gene: TRBD1
V gene: TRBV11-2
CDR3 DNA: TGTGCCAGCAGCTTAAATGGCCCGGACAGGGGGCGGAAAAAACTGTTTTTT
CDR3 protein: CASSLNGPDRGRKKLFF

clone size: .
J gene: TRBJ2-3
D gene: .
V gene: TRBV19
CDR3 DNA: TGTGCCAGTAGTATGCGCGGCCCGGGCACAGATACGCAGTATTTT
CDR3 protein: CASSMRGPGTDTQYF

clone size: .
J gene: TRBJ1-5
D gene: TRBD1
V gene: TRBV7-2
CDR3 DNA: TGTGCCAGCAGCTTAACGGAGGGGGCGGCTCAGCCCCAGCATTTT
CDR3 protein: CASSLTEGAAQPQHF

clone size: .
J gene: TRBJ2-5
D gene: TRBD2
V gene: TRBV10-3
CDR3 DNA: TGTGCCATCAGCATTAGCGGGAGACAAGAGACCCAGTACTTC
CDR3 protein: CAISISGRQETQYF

clone size: .
J gene: TRBJ1-3
D gene: .
V gene: TRBV15
CDR3 DNA: TGTGCCACCAGCAGAGATCGCGGATCTGGAAACACCATATATTTT
CDR3 protein: CATSRDRGSGNTIYF